The present TCR beta chain was sequenced within a study of response to subunit inactivated influenza vaccine (dated by TCRdb to between 2018 and 2020). At the level of the whole study: To follow how T cells responded to a trivalent subunit inactivated influenza vaccine, the researchers relied on deep quantitative profiling of the T cell receptor repertoire. The investigation overall reported the following: The authors proposed that each seasonal influenza vaccination may bring in only a limited number of new T cells.

This clonotype was recorded a few times. Its antigen is unknown. Within one base of it there is no much larger clone, and no base qualities were kept. Preparation of the library involved RT-PCR. Sequencing instrument: Illumina HiSeq 2500. TCRdb reprocessing: public reads trimmed at Q25 with fastp, clones called with MiXCR, in-frame beta chains kept. Entries are consolidated by CDR3 protein sequence, retaining the most common genes and DNA. A total of 550,000 to 800,000 distinct CDR3 sequences appear in this sample, more than 11% of them only once. Jointly, the top ten make up 5.5% to 7% of the sample. The sequence derives from a man over 45 who received an inactivated influenza vaccine. Donor details come from another sample of the same person, matched by shared clones. The material sequenced was PBMCs from blood, taken 14 to 15 days before vaccination.

The nucleotides read TGCAGTGCTCCCGGGACACTGGGGGATACGCAGTATTTT. This codes for CSAPGTLGDTQYF. The chain is encoded by TRBV20-1 joined to TRBJ2-3; TRBD1 might be the D gene, on 6 matching bases. The junction shows trimming of 5 bases on V and 6 bases on J, plus 15 bases between the germline ends. The CDR3 numbers 13 residues from cysteine through phenylalanine. Only the CDR3 region is kept as DNA, spanning 39 bases read in frame from base 1. CDR1 and CDR2 are read off the germline V gene (reference sequence) as DFQATT and SNEGSKA.